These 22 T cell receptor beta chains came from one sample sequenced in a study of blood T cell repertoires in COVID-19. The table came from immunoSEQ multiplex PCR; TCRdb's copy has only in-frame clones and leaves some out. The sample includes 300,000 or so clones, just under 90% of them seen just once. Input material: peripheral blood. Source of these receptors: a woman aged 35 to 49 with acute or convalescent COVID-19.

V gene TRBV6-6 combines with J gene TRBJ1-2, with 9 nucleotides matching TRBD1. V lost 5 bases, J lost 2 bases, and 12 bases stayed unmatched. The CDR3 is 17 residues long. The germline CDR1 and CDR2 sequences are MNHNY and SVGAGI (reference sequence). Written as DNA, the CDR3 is TGTGCCAGCAGTCCATTATTCGGACAGGGGCAAAACTATGGCTACACCTTC. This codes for CASSPLFGQGQNYGYTF.

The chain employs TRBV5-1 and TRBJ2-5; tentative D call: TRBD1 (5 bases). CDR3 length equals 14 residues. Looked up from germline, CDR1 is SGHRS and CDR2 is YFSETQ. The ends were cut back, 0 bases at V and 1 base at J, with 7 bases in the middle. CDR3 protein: CASSLDRSQETQYF. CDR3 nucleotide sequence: TGCGCCAGCAGCTTGGACAGGTCCCAAGAGACCCAGTACTTC.

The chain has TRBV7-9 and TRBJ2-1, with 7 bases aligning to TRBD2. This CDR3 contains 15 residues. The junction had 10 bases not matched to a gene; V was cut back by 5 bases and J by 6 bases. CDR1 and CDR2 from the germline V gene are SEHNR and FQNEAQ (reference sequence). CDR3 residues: CASSQTGGKGNEQFF. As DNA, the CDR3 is TGTGCCAGCAGCCAGACGGGGGGAAAGGGCAATGAGCAGTTCTTC.

CDR3 bases: TGTGCCAGCAGCCGGCGGGGGGATATCTATGGCTACACCTTC. Translated: CASSRRGDIYGYTF. V usage is TRBV11-2 and J usage is TRBJ1-2, with D possibly matching TRBD1 (5 bases). Between the trimmed V and J ends, which lost 5 bases and 4 bases, there was a span of 14 bases. The CDR3 sequence is 14 residues long. CDR1 SGHAT and CDR2 FQNNGV come from the germline V gene.

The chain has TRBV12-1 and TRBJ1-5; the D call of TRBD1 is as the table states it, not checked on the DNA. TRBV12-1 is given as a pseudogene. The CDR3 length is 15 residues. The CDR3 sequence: CASSFGRAGSQPQHF. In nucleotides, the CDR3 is TGTGCCAGCAGCTTTGGCCGGGCAGGGTCTCAGCCCCAGCATTTT.

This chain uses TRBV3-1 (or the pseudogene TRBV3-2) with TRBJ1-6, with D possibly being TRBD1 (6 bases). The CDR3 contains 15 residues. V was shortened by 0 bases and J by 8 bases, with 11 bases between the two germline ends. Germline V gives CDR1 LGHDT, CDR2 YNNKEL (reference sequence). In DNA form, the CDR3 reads TGTGCCAGCAGCCAAGAAGGGGGATGGGATTCACCCCTCCACTTT. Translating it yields CASSQEGGWDSPLHF.

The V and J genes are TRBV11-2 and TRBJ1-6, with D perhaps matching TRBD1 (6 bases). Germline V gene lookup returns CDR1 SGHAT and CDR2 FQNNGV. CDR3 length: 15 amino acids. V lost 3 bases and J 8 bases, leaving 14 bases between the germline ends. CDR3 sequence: CASSFRSQGHSPLHF. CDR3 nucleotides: TGTGCCAGCAGCTTCCGGTCACAGGGCCATTCACCCCTCCACTTT.

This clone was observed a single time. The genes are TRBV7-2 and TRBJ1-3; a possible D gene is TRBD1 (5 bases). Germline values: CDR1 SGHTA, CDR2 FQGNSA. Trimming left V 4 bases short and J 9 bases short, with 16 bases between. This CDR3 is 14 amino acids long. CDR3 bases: TGTGCCAGCAGCTCATCAGGTTCCCAGGGCACCATATATTTT. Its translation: CASSSSGSQGTIYF.

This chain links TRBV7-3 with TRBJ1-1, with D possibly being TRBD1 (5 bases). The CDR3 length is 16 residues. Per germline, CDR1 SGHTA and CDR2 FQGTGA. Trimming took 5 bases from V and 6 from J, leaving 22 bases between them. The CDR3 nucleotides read TGTGCCAGCAGCCGGAAAGGGGCCAGGGTTCCTTCTGAAGCTTTCTTT. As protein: CASSRKGARVPSEAFF.

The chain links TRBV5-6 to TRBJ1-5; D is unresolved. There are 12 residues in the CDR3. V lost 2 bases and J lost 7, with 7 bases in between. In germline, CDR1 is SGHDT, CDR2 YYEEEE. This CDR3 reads CASSFEKQPQHF. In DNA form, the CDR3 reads TGTGCCAGCAGCTTCGAGAAGCAGCCCCAGCATTTT.

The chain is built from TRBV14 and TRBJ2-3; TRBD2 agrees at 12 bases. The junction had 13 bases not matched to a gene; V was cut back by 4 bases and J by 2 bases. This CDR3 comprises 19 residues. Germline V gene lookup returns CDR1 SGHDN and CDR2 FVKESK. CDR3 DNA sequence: TGTGCCAGCAGCCCCGGACTAGCGGGGACCCCATATTTCACAGATACGCAGTATTTT. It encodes CASSPGLAGTPYFTDTQYF.

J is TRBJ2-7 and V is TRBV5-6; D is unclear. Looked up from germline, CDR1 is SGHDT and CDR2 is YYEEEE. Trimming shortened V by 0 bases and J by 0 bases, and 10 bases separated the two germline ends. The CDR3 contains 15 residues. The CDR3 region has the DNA TGTGCCAGCAGCTTGGATGGCAGGATCTCCTACGAGCAGTACGTC. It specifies CASSLDGRISYEQYV.

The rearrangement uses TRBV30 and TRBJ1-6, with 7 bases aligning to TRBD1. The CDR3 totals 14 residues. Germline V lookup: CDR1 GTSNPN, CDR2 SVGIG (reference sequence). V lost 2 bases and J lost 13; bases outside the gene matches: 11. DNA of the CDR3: TGTGCCTGGAGTAAAGGGGGCACCTTTGTCCCCCTCCACTTT. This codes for CAWSKGGTFVPLHF.

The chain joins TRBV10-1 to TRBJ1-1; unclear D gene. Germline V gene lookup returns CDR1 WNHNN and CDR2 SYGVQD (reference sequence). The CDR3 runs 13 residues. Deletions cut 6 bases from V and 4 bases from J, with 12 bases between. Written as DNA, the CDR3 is TGCGCCAGCAGCGGGGTAAGCGGCACTGAAGCTTTCTTT. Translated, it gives CASSGVSGTEAFF.

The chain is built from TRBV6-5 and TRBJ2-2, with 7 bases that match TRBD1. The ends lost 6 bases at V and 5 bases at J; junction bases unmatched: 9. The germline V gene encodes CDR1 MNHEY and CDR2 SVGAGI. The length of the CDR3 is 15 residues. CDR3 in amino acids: CASRPTGERTGELFF. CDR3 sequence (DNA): TGTGCCAGCAGGCCTACAGGGGAACGGACCGGGGAGCTGTTTTTT.

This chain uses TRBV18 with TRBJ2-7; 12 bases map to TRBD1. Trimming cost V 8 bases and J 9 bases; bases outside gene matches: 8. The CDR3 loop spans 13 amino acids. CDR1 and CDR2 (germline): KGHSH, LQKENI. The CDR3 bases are TGTGCCAGCCGAGGGACAGGGGGCGAAGGGCAGTACGTC. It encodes CASRGTGGEGQYV.

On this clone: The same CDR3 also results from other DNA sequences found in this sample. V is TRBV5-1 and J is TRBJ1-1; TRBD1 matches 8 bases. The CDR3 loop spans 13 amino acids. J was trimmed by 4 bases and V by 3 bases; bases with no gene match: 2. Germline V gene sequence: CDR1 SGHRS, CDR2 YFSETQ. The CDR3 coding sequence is TGCGCCAGCAGCTCCACAGGGGGCACTGAAGCTTTCTTT. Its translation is CASSSTGGTEAFF. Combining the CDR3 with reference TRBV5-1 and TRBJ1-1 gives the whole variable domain KAGVTQTPRYLIKTRGQQVTLSCSPISGHRSVSWYQQTPGQGLQFLFEYFSETQRNKGNFPGRFSGRQFSNSRSEMNVSTLELGDSALYLCASSSTGGTEAFFGQGTRLTVV.

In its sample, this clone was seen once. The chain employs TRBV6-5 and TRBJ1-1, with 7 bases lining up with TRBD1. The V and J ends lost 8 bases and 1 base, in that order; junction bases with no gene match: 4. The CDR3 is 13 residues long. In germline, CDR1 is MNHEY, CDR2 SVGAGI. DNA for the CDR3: TGTGCCAGCCCACGACAGGGGAACACTGAAGCTTTCTTT. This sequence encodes CASPRQGNTEAFF.

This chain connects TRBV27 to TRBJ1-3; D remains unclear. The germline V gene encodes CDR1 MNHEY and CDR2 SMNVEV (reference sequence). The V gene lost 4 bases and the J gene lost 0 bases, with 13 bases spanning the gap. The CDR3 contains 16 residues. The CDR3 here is CASSYLTEDSGNTIYF. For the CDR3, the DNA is TGTGCCAGCAGTTACCTGACGGAGGACTCTGGAAACACCATATATTTT.

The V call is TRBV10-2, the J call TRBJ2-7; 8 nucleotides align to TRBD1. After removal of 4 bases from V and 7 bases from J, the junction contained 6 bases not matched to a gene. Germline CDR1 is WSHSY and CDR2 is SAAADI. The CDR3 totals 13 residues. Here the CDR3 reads CASSVQGAFEQYV. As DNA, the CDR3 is TGCGCCAGCAGTGTGCAGGGGGCGTTTGAGCAGTACGTC.

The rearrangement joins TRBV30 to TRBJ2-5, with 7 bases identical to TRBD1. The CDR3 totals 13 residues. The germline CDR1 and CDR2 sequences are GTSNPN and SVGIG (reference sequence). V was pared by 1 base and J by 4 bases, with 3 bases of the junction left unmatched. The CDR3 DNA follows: TGTGCCTGGAGTGCACACAGGGGAGAGACCCAGTACTTC. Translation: CAWSAHRGETQYF. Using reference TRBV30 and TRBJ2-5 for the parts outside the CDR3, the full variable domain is SQTIHQWPATLVQPVGSPLSLECTVEGTSNPNLYWYRQAAGRGLQLLFYSVGIGQISSEVPQNLSASRPQDRQFILSSKKLLLSDSGFYLCAWSAHRGETQYFGPGTRLLVL.

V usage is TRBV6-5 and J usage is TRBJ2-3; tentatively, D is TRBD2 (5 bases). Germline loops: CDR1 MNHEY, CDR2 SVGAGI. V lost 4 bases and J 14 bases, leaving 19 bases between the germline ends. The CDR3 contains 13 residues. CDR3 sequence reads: CASSSSDYTNRYF. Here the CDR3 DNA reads TGTGCCAGCAGTTCGTCCGACTACACCAACCGGTATTTT.